The 2 T cell receptor beta chains below were found in one sample sequenced in a study of cytomegalovirus exposure and HLA in healthy donors. Primers for the PCR totalled 60 Vbeta and 13 Jbeta. Generated by immunoSEQ multiplex PCR, the TCRdb table keeps only in-frame clones and is missing some. The sample carries roughly 98,000 clones, around 74% recorded once. Material for sequencing was PBMCs. All receptors come from a female donor in good health and CMV-seropositive.

V is TRBV7-4 and J is TRBJ2-5, with 10 nucleotides matching TRBD2. Germline V gene lookup returns CDR1 SGHVT and CDR2 SQSDAQ. This CDR3 has 15 residues. The V gene end was trimmed by 5 bases and the J gene end by 3 bases; junction bases not matched to a gene: 6. The CDR3 is CASSLVAGGKETQYF. DNA for the CDR3: TGTGCCAGCAGCCTCGTAGCGGGGGGAAAAGAGACCCAGTACTTC.

This clone turned up a few times. The chain combines TRBV30 with TRBJ1-1; D is possibly TRBD1 (5 bases). The CDR3 is 15 residues long. Germline V gene sequence: CDR1 GTSNPN, CDR2 SVGIG (reference sequence). Deletions cut 0 bases from V and 5 bases from J, with 16 bases between. The CDR3 DNA follows: TGTGCCTGGAGTGTGGGATGGGGCTCGGGTACTGAAGCTTTCTTT. Amino acids: CAWSVGWGSGTEAFF.